This TCR beta chain was sequenced during a study of T cell repertoires in cytomegalovirus infection. Study findings and constraints: Carriers of CMV and the relevant HLA type were discriminated by public TCR beta frequency. HLA-C-restricted CMV clonotypes gave the most frequent clonotype in two of eight donors.

In this sample, this clonotype turned up many times. The antigen is unknown. MiXCR, run by TCRdb on the reads, gives a single entry per CDR3 protein. The sample has roughly 240,000 distinct CDR3 sequences, 6% to 8% seen once. Germline-derived CDR1 and CDR2 are MNHEY and SVGEGT. The CDR3 contains 15 residues. Trimming cost V 2 bases and J 4 bases, with 12 bases left between them. Sequencing was carried out using PBMCs. The clonotype originates from a human donor in good health (CMV status not recorded). Some clones in this sample may be carry-over from other donors' samples. The chain is built from TRBV6-2 or TRBV6-3 and TRBJ1-5; a weak D match, TRBD1 (5 bases). The CDR3 loop is CASSYKIGGNQPQHF. CDR3 in DNA: TGTGCCAGCAGTTACAAGATTGGGGGGAATCAGCCCCAGCATTTT.